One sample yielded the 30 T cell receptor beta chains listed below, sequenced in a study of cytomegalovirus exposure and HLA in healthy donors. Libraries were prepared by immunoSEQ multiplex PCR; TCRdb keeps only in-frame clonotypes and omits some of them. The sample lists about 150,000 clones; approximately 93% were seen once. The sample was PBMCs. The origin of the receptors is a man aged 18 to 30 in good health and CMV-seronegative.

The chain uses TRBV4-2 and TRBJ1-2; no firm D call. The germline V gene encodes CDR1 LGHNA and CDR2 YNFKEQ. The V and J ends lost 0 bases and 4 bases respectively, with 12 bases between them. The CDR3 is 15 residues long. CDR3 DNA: TGTGCCAGCAGCCAAGATCAGCCACAGCTCTATGGCTACACCTTC. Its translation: CASSQDQPQLYGYTF.

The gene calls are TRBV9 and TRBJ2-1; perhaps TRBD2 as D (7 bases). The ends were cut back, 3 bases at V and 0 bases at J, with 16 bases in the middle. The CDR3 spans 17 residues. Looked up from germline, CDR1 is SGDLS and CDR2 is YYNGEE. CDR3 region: CASSGGGGSRSYNEQFF. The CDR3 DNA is TGTGCCAGCAGCGGAGGGGGGGGCAGCCGCTCCTACAATGAGCAGTTCTTC.

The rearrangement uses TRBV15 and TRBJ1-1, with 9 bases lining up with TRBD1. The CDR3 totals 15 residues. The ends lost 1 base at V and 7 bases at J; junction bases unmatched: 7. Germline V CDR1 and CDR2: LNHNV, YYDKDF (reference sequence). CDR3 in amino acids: CATSRGGTGWGEAFF. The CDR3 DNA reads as TGTGCCACCAGCAGAGGAGGGACAGGGTGGGGTGAAGCTTTCTTT.

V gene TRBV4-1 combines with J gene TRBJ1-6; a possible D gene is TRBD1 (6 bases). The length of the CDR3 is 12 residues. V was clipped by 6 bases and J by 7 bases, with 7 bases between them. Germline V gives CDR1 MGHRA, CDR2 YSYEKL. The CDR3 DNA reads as TGCGCCAGCAGTCAGGGGAATTCACCCCTCCACTTT. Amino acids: CASSQGNSPLHF.

The CDR3 sequence: CASSVGGRDLNTEAFF. The CDR3 DNA reads as TGTGCCAGCAGTGTGGGAGGCAGAGACTTGAACACTGAAGCTTTCTTT. This rearrangement joins TRBV6-1 to TRBJ1-1, with D uncertain. This CDR3 spans 16 amino acids. Germline CDR1 MNHNS, CDR2 SASEGT. V lost 4 bases and J 0 bases, leaving 15 bases between the germline ends.

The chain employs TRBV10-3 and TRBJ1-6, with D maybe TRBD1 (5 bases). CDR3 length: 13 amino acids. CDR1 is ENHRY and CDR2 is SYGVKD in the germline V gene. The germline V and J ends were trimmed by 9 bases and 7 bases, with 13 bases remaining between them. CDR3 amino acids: CAMARDSNSPLHF. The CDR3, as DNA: TGTGCCATGGCACGGGACTCCAATTCACCCCTCCACTTT.

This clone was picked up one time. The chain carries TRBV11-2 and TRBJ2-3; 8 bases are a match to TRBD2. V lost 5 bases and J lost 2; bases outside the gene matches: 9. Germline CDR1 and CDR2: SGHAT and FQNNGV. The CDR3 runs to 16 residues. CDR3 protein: CASSPGLALPTDTQYF. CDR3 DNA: TGTGCCAGCAGCCCTGGACTAGCCCTACCCACAGATACGCAGTATTTT. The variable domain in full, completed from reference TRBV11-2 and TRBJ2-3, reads EAGVAQSPRYKIIEKRQSVAFWCNPISGHATLYWYQQILGQGPKLLIQFQNNGVVDDSQLPKDRFSAERLKGVDSTLKIQPAKLEDSAVYLCASSPGLALPTDTQYFGPGTRLTVL.

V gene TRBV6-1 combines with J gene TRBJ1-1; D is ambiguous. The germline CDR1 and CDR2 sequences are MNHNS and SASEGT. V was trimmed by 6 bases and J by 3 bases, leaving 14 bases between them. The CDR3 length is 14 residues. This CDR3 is CASSKKRVDTEAFF. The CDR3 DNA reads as TGTGCCAGCAGCAAAAAACGGGTAGACACTGAAGCTTTCTTT.

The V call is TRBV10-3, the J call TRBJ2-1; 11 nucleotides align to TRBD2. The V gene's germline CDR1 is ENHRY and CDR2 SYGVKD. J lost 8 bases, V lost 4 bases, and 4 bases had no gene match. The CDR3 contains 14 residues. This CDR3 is CAISVSGRGDEQFF. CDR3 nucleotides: TGTGCCATCAGTGTTAGCGGGAGGGGCGATGAGCAGTTCTTC.

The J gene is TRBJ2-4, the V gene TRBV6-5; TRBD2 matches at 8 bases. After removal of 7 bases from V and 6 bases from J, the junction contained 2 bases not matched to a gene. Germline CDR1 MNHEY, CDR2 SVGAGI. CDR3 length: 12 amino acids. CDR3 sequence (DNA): TGTGCCAGCAAGGCGGGGGGAAACATTCAGTACTTC. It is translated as CASKAGGNIQYF.

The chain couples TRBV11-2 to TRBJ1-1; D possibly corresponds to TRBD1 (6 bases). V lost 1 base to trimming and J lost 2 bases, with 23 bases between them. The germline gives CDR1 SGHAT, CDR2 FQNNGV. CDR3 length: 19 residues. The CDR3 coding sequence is TGTGCCAGCAGCTTAGCGGGGGGCGGGACATTCTTGAAAAACACTGAAGCTTTCTTT. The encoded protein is CASSLAGGGTFLKNTEAFF. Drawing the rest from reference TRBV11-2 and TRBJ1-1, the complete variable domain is EAGVAQSPRYKIIEKRQSVAFWCNPISGHATLYWYQQILGQGPKLLIQFQNNGVVDDSQLPKDRFSAERLKGVDSTLKIQPAKLEDSAVYLCASSLAGGGTFLKNTEAFFGQGTRLTVV.

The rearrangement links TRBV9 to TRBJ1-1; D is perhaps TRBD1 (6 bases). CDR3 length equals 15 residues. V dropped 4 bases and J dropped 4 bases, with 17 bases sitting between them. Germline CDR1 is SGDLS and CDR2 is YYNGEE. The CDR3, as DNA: TGTGCCAGCAGCACCGGACAGTTTTCAGGCACTGAAGCTTTCTTT. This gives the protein CASSTGQFSGTEAFF.

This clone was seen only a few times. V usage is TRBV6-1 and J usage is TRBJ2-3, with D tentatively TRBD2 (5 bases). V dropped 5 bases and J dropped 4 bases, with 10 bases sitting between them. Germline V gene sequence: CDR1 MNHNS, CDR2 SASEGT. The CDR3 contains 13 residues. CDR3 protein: CASSPTRSDTQYF. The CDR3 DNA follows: TGTGCCAGCAGTCCAACTAGGTCAGATACGCAGTATTTT.

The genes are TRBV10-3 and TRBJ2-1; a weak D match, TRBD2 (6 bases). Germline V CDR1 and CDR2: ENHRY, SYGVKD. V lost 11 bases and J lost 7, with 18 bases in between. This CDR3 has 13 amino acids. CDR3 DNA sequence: TGTGCCTCCACAACGGCACGGGGGAATGAGCAGTTCTTC. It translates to CASTTARGNEQFF.

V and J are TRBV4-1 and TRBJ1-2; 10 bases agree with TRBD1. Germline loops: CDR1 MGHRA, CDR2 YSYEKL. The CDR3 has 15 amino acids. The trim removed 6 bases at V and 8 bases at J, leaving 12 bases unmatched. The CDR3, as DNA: TGCGCCAGCAGTATCACCGGGACAGGGGATCGGGGCTACACCTTC. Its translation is CASSITGTGDRGYTF.

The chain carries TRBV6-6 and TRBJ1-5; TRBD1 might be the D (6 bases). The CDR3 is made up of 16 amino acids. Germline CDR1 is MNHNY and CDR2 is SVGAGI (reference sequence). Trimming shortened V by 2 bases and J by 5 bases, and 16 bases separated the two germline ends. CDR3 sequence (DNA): TGTGCCAGCAGTTACAGGTCCAGGGGACGAGATCAGCCCCAGCATTTT. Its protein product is CASSYRSRGRDQPQHF.

For the CDR3, the DNA is TGCGCCAGCAGCCAAAGGGGGCGAAGATTAAACTCGAACACTGAAGCTTTCTTT. Translating gives CASSQRGRRLNSNTEAFF. The genes are TRBV4-1 and TRBJ1-1, with 7 bases aligning to TRBD1. The CDR3 has 18 amino acids. V dropped 2 bases and J dropped 1; count of bases not matched to a gene: 13. Per germline, CDR1 MGHRA and CDR2 YSYEKL.

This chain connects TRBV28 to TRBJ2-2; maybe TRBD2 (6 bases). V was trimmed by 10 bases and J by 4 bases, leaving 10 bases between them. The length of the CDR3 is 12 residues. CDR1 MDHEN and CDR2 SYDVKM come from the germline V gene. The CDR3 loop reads CATEEGTGELFF. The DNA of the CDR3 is TGTGCCACCGAGGAGGGCACCGGGGAGCTGTTTTTT.

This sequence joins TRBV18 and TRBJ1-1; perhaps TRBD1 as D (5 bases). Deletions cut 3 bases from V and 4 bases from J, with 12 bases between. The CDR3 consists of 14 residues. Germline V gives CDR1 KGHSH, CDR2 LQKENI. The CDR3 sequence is CASSPAGGFTEAFF. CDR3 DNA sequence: TGTGCCAGCTCACCGGCGGGGGGTTTCACTGAAGCTTTCTTT.

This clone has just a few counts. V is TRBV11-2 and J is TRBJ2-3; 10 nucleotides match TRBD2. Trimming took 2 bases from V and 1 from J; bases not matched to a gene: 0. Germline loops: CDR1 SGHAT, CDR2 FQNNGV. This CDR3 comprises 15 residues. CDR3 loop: CASSLLAGGTDTQYF. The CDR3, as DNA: TGTGCCAGCAGCTTACTAGCGGGGGGCACAGATACGCAGTATTTT.

The CDR3 reads CASRARAANEKLFF. CDR3 DNA sequence: TGTGCCAGCAGGGCGAGGGCAGCTAATGAAAAACTGTTTTTT. V is TRBV2 and J is TRBJ1-4, with D unclear. Germline V gene lookup returns CDR1 SNHLY and CDR2 FYNNEI. The CDR3 is 14 residues long. Trimming took off 6 bases at V and 3 bases at J, with 11 bases between the two ends.

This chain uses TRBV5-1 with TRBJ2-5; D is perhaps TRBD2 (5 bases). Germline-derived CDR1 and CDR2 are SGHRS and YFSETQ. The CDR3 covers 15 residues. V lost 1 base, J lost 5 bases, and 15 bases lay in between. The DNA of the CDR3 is TGCGCCAGCAGCTTGACGGCAGTCGGAGGCGAGACCCAGTACTTC. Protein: CASSLTAVGGETQYF.

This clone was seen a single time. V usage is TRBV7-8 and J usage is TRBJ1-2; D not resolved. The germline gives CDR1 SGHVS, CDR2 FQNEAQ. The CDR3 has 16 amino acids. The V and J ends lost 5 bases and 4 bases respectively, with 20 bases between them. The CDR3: CASSGRDPHDVYGYTF. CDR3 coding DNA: TGTGCCAGCAGCGGCCGGGATCCTCACGACGTCTATGGCTACACCTTC. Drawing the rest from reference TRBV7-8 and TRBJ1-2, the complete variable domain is GAGVSQSPRYKVAKRGQDVALRCDPISGHVSLFWYQQALGQGPEFLTYFQNEAQLDKSGLPSDRFFAERPEGSVSTLKIQRTQQEDSAVYLCASSGRDPHDVYGYTFGSGTRLTVV.

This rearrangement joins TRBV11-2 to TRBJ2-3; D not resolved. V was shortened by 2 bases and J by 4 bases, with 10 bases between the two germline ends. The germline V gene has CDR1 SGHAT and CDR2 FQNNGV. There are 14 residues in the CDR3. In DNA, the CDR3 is TGTGCCAGCAGCTTAAGCGACTTCTCAGATACGCAGTATTTT. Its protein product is CASSLSDFSDTQYF.

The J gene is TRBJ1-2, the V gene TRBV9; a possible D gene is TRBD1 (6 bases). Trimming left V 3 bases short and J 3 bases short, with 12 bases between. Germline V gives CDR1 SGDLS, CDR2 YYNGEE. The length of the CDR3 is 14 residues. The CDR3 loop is CASSERGGDYGYTF. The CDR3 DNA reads TGTGCCAGCAGCGAGAGGGGGGGCGACTATGGCTACACCTTC.

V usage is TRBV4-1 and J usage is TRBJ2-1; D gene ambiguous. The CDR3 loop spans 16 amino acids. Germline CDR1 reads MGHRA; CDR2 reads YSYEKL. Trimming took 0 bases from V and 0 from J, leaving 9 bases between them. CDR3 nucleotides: TGCGCCAGCAGCCAAGATGACAACCTCTCCTACAATGAGCAGTTCTTC. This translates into CASSQDDNLSYNEQFF.

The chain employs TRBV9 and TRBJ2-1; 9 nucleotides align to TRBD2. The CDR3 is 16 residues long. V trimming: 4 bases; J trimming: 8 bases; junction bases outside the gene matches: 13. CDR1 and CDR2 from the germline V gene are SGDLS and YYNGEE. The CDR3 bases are TGTGCCAGCAGCATCAGAGCGGGAGGCGAGTTGTATGAGCAGTTCTTC. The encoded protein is CASSIRAGGELYEQFF.

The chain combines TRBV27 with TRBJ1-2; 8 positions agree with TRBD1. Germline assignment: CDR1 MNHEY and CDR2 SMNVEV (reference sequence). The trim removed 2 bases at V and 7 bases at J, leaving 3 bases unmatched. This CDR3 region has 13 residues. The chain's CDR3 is CASSLHRGGGYTF. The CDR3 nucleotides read TGTGCCAGCAGTTTACACAGGGGGGGTGGCTACACCTTC.

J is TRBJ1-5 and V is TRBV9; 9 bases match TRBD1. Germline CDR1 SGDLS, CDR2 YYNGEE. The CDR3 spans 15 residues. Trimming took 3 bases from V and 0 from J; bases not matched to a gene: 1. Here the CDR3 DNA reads TGTGCCAGCAGCGGACAGGGGGATAGCAATCAGCCCCAGCATTTT. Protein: CASSGQGDSNQPQHF.

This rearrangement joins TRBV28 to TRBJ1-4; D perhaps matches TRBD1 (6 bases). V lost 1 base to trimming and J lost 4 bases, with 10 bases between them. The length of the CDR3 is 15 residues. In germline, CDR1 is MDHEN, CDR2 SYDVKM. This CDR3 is CASSLYRVNNEKLFF. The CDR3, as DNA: TGTGCCAGCAGTTTATACAGGGTTAATAATGAAAAACTGTTTTTT.